The clone carrying this TCR beta chain was recorded at least ten times. TCRdb re-called the 5' RACE reads with MiXCR, one entry per CDR3 protein. This sample has hundreds of thousands of distinct CDR3 sequences, with roughly 13% found just once. These data belong to a study of identical twins. Germline V CDR1 and CDR2: DFQATT, SNEGSKA (reference sequence). Trimming left V 6 bases short and J 2 bases short, with 21 bases between. The CDR3 consists of 16 residues. The sequence was obtained from a woman in her late teens or twenties in good health. The source material was memory (CD45RO+) T cells sorted from blood. This chain uses TRBV20-1 with TRBJ2-3; D gene ambiguous. CDR3 sequence (DNA): TGCAGTGCCACTGAAGGATTCAGGTTAAACACAGATACGCAGTATTTT. Amino acid sequence: CSATEGFRLNTDTQYF.